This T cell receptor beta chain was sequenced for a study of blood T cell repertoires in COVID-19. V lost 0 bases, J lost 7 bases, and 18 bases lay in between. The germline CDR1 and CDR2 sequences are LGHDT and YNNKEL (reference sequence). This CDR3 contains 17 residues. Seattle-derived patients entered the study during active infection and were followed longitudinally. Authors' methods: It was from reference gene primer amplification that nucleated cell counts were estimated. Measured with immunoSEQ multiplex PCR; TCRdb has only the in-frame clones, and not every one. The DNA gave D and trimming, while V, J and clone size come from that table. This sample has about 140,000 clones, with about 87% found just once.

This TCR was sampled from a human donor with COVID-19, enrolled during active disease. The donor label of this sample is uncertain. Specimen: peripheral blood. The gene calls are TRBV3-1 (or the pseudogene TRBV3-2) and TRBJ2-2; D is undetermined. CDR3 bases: TGTGCCAGCAGCCAAGATCTAGGCGTTGTGGGTTACGGGGAGCTGTTTTTT. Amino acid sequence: CASSQDLGVVGYGELFF.